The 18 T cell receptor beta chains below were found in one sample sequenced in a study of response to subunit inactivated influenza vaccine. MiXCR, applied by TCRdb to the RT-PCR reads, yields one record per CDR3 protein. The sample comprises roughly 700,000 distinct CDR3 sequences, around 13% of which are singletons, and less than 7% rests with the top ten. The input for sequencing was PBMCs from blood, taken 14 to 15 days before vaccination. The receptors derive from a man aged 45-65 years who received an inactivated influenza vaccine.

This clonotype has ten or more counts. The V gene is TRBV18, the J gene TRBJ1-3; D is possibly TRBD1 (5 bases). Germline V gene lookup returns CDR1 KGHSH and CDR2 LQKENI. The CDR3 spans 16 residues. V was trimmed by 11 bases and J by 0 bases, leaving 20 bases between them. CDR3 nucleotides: TGTGCCTCACAGCTCACCGGGGCCTCCTCTGGAAACACCATATATTTT. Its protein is CASQLTGASSGNTIYF.

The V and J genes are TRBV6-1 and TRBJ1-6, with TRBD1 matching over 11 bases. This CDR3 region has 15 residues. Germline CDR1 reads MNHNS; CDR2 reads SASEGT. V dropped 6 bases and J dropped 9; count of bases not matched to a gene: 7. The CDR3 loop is CASSQGTGGGSPLHF. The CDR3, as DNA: TGTGCCAGCAGCCAAGGGACAGGGGGTGGTTCACCCCTCCACTTT.

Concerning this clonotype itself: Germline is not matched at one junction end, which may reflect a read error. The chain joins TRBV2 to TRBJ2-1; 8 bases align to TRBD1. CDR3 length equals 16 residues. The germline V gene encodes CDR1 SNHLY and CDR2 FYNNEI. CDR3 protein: CASSVDDRGTYIEQFF. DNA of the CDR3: TGTGCCAGCAGTGTTGATGACAGGGGTACCTACATTGAGCAGTTCTTC.

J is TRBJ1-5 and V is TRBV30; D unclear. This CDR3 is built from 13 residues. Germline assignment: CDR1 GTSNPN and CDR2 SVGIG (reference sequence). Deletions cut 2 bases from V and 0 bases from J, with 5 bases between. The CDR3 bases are TGTGCCTGGAGTTGGACTAGCAATCAGCCCCAGCATTTT. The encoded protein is CAWSWTSNQPQHF.

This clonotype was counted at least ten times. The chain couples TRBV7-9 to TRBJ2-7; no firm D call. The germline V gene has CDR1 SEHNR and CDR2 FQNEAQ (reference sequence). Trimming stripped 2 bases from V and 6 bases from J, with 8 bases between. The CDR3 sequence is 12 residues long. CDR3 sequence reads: CASSLSHGEQYF. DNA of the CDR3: TGTGCCAGCAGCTTATCCCATGGCGAGCAGTACTTC. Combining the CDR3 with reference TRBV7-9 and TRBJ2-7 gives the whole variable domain DTGVSQNPRHKITKRGQNVTFRCDPISEHNRLYWYRQTLGQGPEFLTYFQNEAQLEKSRLLSDRFSAERPKGSFSTLEIQRTEQGDSAMYLCASSLSHGEQYFGPGTRLTVT.

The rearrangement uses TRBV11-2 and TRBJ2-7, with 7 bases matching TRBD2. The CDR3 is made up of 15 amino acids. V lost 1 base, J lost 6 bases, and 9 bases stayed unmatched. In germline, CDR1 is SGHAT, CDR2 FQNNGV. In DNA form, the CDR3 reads TGTGCCAGCAGCTTAGGCGCTGGACTAGGGTCCGAGCAGTACTTC. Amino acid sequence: CASSLGAGLGSEQYF.

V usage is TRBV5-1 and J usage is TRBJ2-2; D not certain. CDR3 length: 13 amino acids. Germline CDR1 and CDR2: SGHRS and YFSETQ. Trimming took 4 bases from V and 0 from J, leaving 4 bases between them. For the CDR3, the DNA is TGCGCCAGCAGCATCGCGAACACCGGGGAGCTGTTTTTT. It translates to CASSIANTGELFF.

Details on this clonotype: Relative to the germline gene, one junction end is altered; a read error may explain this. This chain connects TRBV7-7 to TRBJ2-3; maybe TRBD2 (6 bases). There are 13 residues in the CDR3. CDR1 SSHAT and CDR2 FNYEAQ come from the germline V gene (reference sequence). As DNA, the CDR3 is TGTGCTAGCAGCTTAGGGACTTTAGATACGCAGTATTTT. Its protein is CASSLGTLDTQYF.

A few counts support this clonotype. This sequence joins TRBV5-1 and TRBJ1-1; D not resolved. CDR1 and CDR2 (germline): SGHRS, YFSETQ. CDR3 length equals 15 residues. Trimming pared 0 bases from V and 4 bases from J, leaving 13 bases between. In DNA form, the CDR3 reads TGCGCCAGCAGCTTGGCCAAAGGGAAGAGCACTGAAGCTTTCTTT. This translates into CASSLAKGKSTEAFF. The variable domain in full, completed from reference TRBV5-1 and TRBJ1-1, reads KAGVTQTPRYLIKTRGQQVTLSCSPISGHRSVSWYQQTPGQGLQFLFEYFSETQRNKGNFPGRFSGRQFSNSRSEMNVSTLELGDSALYLCASSLAKGKSTEAFFGQGTRLTVV.

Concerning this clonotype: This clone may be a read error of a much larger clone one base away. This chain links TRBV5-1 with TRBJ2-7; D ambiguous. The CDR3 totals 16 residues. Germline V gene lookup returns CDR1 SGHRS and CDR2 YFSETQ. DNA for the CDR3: TGCACCAGCAGCTTGGCCCTATCGGGTTCAATATACGAGCAGTACTTC. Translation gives CTSSLALSGSIYEQYF. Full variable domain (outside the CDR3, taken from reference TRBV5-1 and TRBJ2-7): KAGVTQTPRYLIKTRGQQVTLSCSPISGHRSVSWYQQTPGQGLQFLFEYFSETQRNKGNFPGRFSGRQFSNSRSEMNVSTLELGDSALYLCTSSLALSGSIYEQYFGPGTRLTVT.

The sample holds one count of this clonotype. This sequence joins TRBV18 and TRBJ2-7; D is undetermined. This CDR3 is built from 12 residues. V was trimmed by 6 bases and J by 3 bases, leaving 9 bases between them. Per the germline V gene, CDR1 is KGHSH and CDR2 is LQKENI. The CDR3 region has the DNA TGTGCCAGCTCCGCTACATACTACGAGCAGTACTTC. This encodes CASSATYYEQYF.

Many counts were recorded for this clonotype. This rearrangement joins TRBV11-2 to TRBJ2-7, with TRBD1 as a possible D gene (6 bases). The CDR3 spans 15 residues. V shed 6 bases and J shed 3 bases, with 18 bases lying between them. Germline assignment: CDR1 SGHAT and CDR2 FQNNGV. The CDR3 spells CASSTGPGASYEQYF. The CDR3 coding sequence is TGTGCCAGCAGTACAGGACCAGGGGCAAGCTACGAGCAGTACTTC.

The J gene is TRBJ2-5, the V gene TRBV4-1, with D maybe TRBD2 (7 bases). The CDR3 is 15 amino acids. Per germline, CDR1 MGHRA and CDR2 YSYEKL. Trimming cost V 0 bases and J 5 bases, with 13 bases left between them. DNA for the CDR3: TGCGCCAGCAGCCAAGATAGGGGGGGCCGCGAGACCCAGTACTTC. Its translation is CASSQDRGGRETQYF.

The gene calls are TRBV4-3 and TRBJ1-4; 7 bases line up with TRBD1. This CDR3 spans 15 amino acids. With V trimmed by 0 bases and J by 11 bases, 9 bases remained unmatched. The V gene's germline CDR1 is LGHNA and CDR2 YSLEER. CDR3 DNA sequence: TGCGCCAGCAGCCAAGAACCAGTCGACAGGGATAAACTGTTTTTT. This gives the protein CASSQEPVDRDKLFF.

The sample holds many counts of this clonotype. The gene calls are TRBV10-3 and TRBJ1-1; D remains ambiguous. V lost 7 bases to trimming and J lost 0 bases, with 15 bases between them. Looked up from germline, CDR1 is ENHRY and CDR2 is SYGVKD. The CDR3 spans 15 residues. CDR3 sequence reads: CAINTGDGMNTEAFF. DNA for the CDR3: TGTGCCATCAATACTGGAGACGGCATGAACACTGAAGCTTTCTTT.

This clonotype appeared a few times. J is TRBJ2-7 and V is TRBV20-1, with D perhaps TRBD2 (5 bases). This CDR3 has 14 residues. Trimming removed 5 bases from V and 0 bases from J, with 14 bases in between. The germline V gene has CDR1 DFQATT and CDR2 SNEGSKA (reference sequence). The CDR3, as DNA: TGCAGTGCTTTAAGGACTCTGAACTCCTACGAGCAGTACTTC. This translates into CSALRTLNSYEQYF.

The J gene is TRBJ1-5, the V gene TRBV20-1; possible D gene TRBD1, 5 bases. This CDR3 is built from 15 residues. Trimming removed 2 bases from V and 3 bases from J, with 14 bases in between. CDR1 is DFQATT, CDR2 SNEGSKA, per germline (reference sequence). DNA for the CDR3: TGCAGTGCTAGACGACGGGGGAACCTCAATCAGCCCCAGCATTTT. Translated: CSARRRGNLNQPQHF.

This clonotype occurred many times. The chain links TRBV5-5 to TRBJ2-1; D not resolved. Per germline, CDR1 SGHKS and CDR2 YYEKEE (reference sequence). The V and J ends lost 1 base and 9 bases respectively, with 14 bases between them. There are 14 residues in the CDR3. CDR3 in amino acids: CASSLMTEGGEQFF. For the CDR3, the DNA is TGTGCCAGCAGCTTGATGACCGAAGGTGGTGAGCAGTTCTTC.